The clone carrying this T cell receptor beta chain has a handful of counts. The target antigen is unknown. This sample is drawn from a study of T cell repertoires in cytomegalovirus infection. On the study more broadly: Selection of CMV epitopes for the study included recently identified HLA-C-restricted and well-studied HLA-B-restricted ones.

Study conclusions and caveats: Identification of carriers of CMV plus the relevant HLA was achieved through cumulative public TCR beta family frequency. Ex vivo, HLA-C-restricted CMV-specific TCR beta clonotypes prevailed over the rest of the response.

The CDR3 extends over 14 amino acids. Per the germline V gene, CDR1 is MNHNY and CDR2 is SVGAGI (reference sequence). V was clipped by 0 bases and J by 3 bases, with 8 bases between them. TCRdb re-called the reads with MiXCR, one entry per CDR3 protein. The sample lists 45,000 to 55,000 distinct CDR3 sequences, about a fifth seen once, with 40% to 65% in the top ten. The rearrangement joins TRBV6-6 to TRBJ1-2; D is undetermined. This receptor was obtained from a human donor in good health (CMV status not recorded). Some clones in this sample may be carry-over from other donors' samples. Sample: CD8+ T cells from cultured PBMCs, taken from culture after CMV antigen stimulation. CDR3: CASSYSLGDYGYTF. In DNA form, the CDR3 reads TGTGCCAGCAGTTACTCGCTGGGAGACTATGGCTACACCTTC.